The 11 T cell receptor beta chains below come from one sample, sequenced in a study of shared clonotypes between healthy human individuals. The data were produced by immunoSEQ multiplex PCR, yet TCRdb's version contains in-frame clones alone and is incomplete. The data show about 490,000 clones, with roughly 80% seen just once and more than 9.5% held by the top ten. The sequenced sample was PBMCs. The receptor set was obtained from a woman in her thirties or forties in good health. Some clones in this sample may be carry-over from other donors' samples.

A word on this clone: This likely stems from a read error, as it lies one base from a far larger clone. J is TRBJ1-1 and V is TRBV29-1; D perhaps matches TRBD1 (6 bases). Germline V gene sequence: CDR1 SQVTM, CDR2 ANQGSEA. This CDR3 comprises 14 residues. The CDR3 protein is CSVEFGEGGTVAFF. CDR3 sequence (DNA): TGCAGCGTTGAATTTGGAGAGGGGGGGACTGTAGCTTTCTTT.

The V and J genes are TRBV9 and TRBJ2-7; TRBD2 might be the D (6 bases). CDR1 SGDLS and CDR2 YYNGEE come from the germline V gene. V shed 4 bases and J shed 0 bases, with 17 bases lying between them. The CDR3 is 16 amino acids. The CDR3 DNA follows: TGTGCCAGCAGCCCCCGCGGGGACGGGAGCTCCTACGAGCAGTACTTC. This translates into CASSPRGDGSSYEQYF.

In this sample, this clone turned up a few times. This is likely an artifact of a read error, given a far larger clone one base away. The chain joins TRBV25-1 to TRBJ2-3; D unresolved. Germline V gene sequence: CDR1 MGHDK, CDR2 SYGVNS. The CDR3 totals 12 residues. V lost 6 bases to trimming and J lost 5 bases, with 9 bases between them. CDR3 DNA sequence: TGTGCCAGCAGGAATGATGGAGATACGCAGTATTTT. It translates to CASRNDGDTQYF.

The chain combines TRBV11-2 with TRBJ2-5; D is unresolved. From germline, CDR1 is SGHAT and CDR2 FQNNGV. Trimming took 1 base from V and 5 from J, leaving 11 bases between them. The CDR3 runs to 14 residues. The chain's CDR3 is CASSLGGGWETQYF. The CDR3 coding sequence is TGTGCCAGCAGCTTAGGGGGTGGGTGGGAGACCCAGTACTTC.

In this sample, this clone turned up once. A far bigger clonotype differs at one base, so this is likely a read error. V usage is TRBV10-2 and J usage is TRBJ1-1, with TRBD1 as a possible D gene (6 bases). Trimming shortened V by 11 bases and J by 6 bases, and 25 bases separated the two germline ends. Germline assignment: CDR1 WSHSY and CDR2 SAAADI. The CDR3 covers 15 residues. CDR3 loop: CASGEADSRGPEAFF. The CDR3 nucleotides are TGCGCCTCGGGGGAGGCGGACAGTCGGGGTCCTGAAGCTTTCTTT.

The chain joins TRBV14 to TRBJ1-1; 7 bases line up with TRBD1. From germline, CDR1 is SGHDN and CDR2 FVKESK. The length of the CDR3 is 14 residues. The junction had 7 bases not matched to a gene; V was cut back by 5 bases and J by 4 bases. The CDR3 loop is CASSVQTGFTEAFF. The CDR3 nucleotides are TGTGCCAGCAGCGTACAGACAGGGTTCACTGAAGCTTTCTTT.

This clone was picked up a small number of times. The chain is built from TRBV6-4 and TRBJ2-2; 7 nucleotides agree with TRBD1. This CDR3 spans 15 amino acids. Trimming at V came to 5 bases and at J to 4 bases, leaving 7 bases not matched to a gene. The germline V gene has CDR1 MRHNA and CDR2 SNTAGT. DNA for the CDR3: TGTGCCAGCAGTCCCATCGACAGGGCCACCGGGGAGCTGTTTTTT. This gives the protein CASSPIDRATGELFF.

V gene TRBV4-2 combines with J gene TRBJ1-3, with 8 bases aligning to TRBD1. J was trimmed by 0 bases and V by 4 bases; bases with no gene match: 5. CDR3 length: 16 amino acids. Germline assignment: CDR1 LGHNA and CDR2 YNFKEQ. DNA for the CDR3: TGTGCCAGCAGCCGTAAGGGACAGGACTCTGGAAACACCATATATTTT. It specifies CASSRKGQDSGNTIYF.

This chain uses TRBV7-9 with TRBJ2-3; 9 nucleotides agree with TRBD2. The CDR3 has 18 residues. V gave up 0 bases and J gave up 6 bases; unmatched junction bases: 13. Germline CDR1 reads SEHNR; CDR2 reads FQNEAQ (reference sequence). The CDR3 here is CASSLAGSGREGMDTQYF. The CDR3 DNA follows: TGTGCCAGCAGCTTAGCCGGCTCTGGGCGGGAGGGAATGGATACGCAGTATTTT.

The genes are TRBV5-1 and TRBJ2-1, with 10 bases lining up with TRBD2. V trimming: 4 bases; J trimming: 9 bases; junction bases outside the gene matches: 7. The CDR3 loop spans 14 amino acids. In germline, CDR1 is SGHRS, CDR2 YFSETQ. This chain's CDR3 is CASSGSGRALEQFF. As DNA, the CDR3 is TGCGCCAGCAGCGGGAGCGGGAGGGCCCTTGAGCAGTTCTTC.

The chain is built from TRBV30 and TRBJ2-5; no firm D call. Germline values: CDR1 GTSNPN, CDR2 SVGIG (reference sequence). CDR3 length: 13 amino acids. V lost 1 base, J lost 5 bases, and 11 bases lay in between. The CDR3 nucleotides are TGTGCCTGGAGTGATCTCAGAAGGGAGACCCAGTACTTC. The encoded protein is CAWSDLRRETQYF.